The TCR beta chain under discussion was sequenced for a study of siplizumab effects on memory and regulatory T cells. This CDR3 has 18 amino acids. V gave up 0 bases and J gave up 0 bases; unmatched junction bases: 8. In germline, CDR1 is SGHRS, CDR2 YFSETQ. Some 9.7 x 10^4 TCR templates were assayed per sample. Libraries were prepared by immunoSEQ multiplex PCR; TCRdb keeps only in-frame clonotypes and omits some of them. The data contain 50,000 or so clones, approximately 95% of them seen just once; the ten biggest clones take up 38%. About this clone itself: Its target is not known.

Study findings and constraints: Proliferating Tregs' suppressive function in siplizumab cultures went unconfirmed. Controls showed an average of around 27% Treg-derived mappable alloreactive CD4+ clones, while siplizumab showed about 69%.

The sequence was collected from a human donor in good health. The sample consisted of CD8+ T cells sorted from blood. The chain couples TRBV5-1 to TRBJ2-7; 11 positions agree with TRBD2. Here the CDR3 DNA reads TGCGCCAGCAGCTTGGCGCCTAGCGGGAGGTCCCTCTCCTACGAGCAGTACTTC. This translates into CASSLAPSGRSLSYEQYF. Based on the CDR3 plus reference TRBV5-1 and TRBJ2-7, the full variable domain is KAGVTQTPRYLIKTRGQQVTLSCSPISGHRSVSWYQQTPGQGLQFLFEYFSETQRNKGNFPGRFSGRQFSNSRSEMNVSTLELGDSALYLCASSLAPSGRSLSYEQYFGPGTRLTVT.